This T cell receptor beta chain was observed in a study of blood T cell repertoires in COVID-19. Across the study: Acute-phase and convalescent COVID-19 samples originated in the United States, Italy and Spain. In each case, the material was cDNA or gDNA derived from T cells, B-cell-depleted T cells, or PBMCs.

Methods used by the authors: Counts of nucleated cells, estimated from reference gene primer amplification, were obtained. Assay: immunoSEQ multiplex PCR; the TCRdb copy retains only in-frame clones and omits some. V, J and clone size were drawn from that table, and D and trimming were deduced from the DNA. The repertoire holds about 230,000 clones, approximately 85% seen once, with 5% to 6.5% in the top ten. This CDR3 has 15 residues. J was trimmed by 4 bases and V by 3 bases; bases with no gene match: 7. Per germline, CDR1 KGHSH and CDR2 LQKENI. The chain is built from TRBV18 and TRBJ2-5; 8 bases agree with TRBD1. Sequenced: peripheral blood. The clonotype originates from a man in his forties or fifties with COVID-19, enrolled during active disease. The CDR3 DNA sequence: TGTGCCAGCTCACCCCGGACAGGGACAATAGAGACCCAGTACTTC. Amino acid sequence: CASSPRTGTIETQYF.